The following is a TCR beta chain sequence with its context. Its specificity is not known. These data belong to a study of beta chain features in type 1 diabetes. General study results and limits: People with Type 1 diabetes carried modestly yet significantly shorter TCRB CDR3s in all four CD4+ subsets. Lower insertion and higher deletion counts appeared at VDJ junctions in type 1 diabetes patients. Any HLA-type effect on TCRB rearrangement remained unresolved here. A PCR bias possibly favoring shorter templates would apply equally to patients and controls.

V gave up 2 bases and J gave up 8 bases, with 18 bases separating them. CDR1 is MGHDK and CDR2 is SYGVNS in the germline V gene. The CDR3 is 16 amino acids. All of the isolated RNA was reverse transcribed, so expressed TCRB transcripts were sequenced. Some clones are missing from TCRdb's copy, which holds only in-frame ones; the method was immunoSEQ multiplex PCR. Counted here are some 660,000 clones, around 15% occurring once; the ten biggest clones make up 0.035% to 0.04%. Sequenced material: naive CD4+ T cells from blood. V is TRBV25-1 and J is TRBJ2-2, with a tentative D call TRBD2 (6 bases). The receptor comes from a man between 18 and 35 years old with type 1 diabetes. The CDR3 region has the DNA TGTGCCAGCAGTGAAGGGTTAGGGCGGGGTGAAGGGGAGCTGTTTTTT. Translation gives CASSEGLGRGEGELFF.